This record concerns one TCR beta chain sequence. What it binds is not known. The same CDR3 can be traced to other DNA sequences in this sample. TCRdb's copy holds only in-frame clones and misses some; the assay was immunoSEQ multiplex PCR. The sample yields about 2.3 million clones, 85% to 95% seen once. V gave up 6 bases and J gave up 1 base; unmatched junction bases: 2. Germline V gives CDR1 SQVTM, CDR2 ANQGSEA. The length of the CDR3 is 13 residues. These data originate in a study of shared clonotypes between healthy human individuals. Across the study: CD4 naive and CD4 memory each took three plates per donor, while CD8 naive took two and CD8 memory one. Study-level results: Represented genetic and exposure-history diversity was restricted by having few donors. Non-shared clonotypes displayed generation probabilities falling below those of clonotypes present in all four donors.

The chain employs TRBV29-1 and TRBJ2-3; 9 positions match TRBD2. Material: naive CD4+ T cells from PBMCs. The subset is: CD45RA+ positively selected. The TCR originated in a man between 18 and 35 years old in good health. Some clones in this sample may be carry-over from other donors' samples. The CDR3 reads CSVLAGGTDTQYF. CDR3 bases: TGCAGCGTCTTAGCGGGAGGCACAGATACGCAGTATTTT.